These 25 T cell receptor beta chains share one sample of origin, sequenced in a study of spatial heterogeneity in lung cancer. TCRdb redid the calling of the 5' RACE reads with MiXCR, one entry per CDR3 protein. The table lists tens of thousands of distinct CDR3 sequences, approximately 19% of them singletons. Time point: blood at routine non-recurrence follow-up after resection. The input for sequencing was PBMCs, taken at follow-up. Source of these receptors: a male donor with early-stage non-small cell lung cancer.

The chain carries TRBV10-2 and TRBJ2-2, with D uncertain. Per the germline V gene, CDR1 is WSHSY and CDR2 is SAAADI. Trimming stripped 0 bases from V and 4 bases from J, with 3 bases between. This CDR3 has 13 amino acids. The CDR3 sequence is CASSESVTGELFF. CDR3 sequence (DNA): TGCGCCAGCAGTGAGTCCGTCACCGGGGAGCTGTTTTTT.

This clonotype appeared many times. V gene TRBV6-5 combines with J gene TRBJ2-7, with 7 bases fitting TRBD2. V trimming: 4 bases; J trimming: 3 bases; junction bases outside the gene matches: 6. CDR3 length: 14 amino acids. Germline V gene data show CDR1 as MNHEY and CDR2 as SVGAGI. In DNA, the CDR3 is TGTGCCAGCAGTTTGGGGGAGGGTTTCTACGAGCAGTACTTC. The encoded protein is CASSLGEGFYEQYF.

This clonotype showed up just a few times. The CDR3 is CASSFTSGQFF. The CDR3 region has the DNA TGTGCCAGCAGCTTCACCTCTGGGCAGTTCTTC. This rearrangement joins TRBV7-8 to TRBJ2-1; D call uncertain. The CDR3 spans 11 residues. Deletions cut 3 bases from V and 12 bases from J, with 9 bases between. Germline assignment: CDR1 SGHVS and CDR2 FQNEAQ.

This clonotype has a handful of counts. V and J are TRBV6-5 and TRBJ2-2; 9 bases align to TRBD2. CDR3 length: 15 amino acids. J was trimmed by 3 bases and V by 10 bases; bases with no gene match: 9. The germline V gene encodes CDR1 MNHEY and CDR2 SVGAGI. The CDR3: CATASGKGYTGELFF. The DNA of the CDR3 is TGTGCCACCGCTAGCGGGAAGGGTTACACCGGGGAGCTGTTTTTT.

This clonotype turned up a few times. The chain combines TRBV20-1 with TRBJ1-6, with D perhaps matching TRBD1 (5 bases). Trimming removed 2 bases from V and 1 base from J, with 9 bases in between. Germline-derived CDR1 and CDR2 are DFQATT and SNEGSKA (reference sequence). The CDR3 is 15 residues long. The CDR3 region has the DNA TGCAGTGCTAGAATAGACAGTTCCTATAATTCACCCCTCCACTTT. This codes for CSARIDSSYNSPLHF.

V is TRBV6-1 and J is TRBJ1-2, with unresolved D. Germline-derived CDR1 and CDR2 are MNHNS and SASEGT. With 5 bases removed from V and 4 bases from J, the gap between germline ends came to 11 bases. CDR3 size: 13 residues. The CDR3 sequence: CASSPESLYGYTF. CDR3 nucleotide sequence: TGTGCCAGCAGTCCAGAATCCCTCTATGGCTACACCTTC.

This sequence joins TRBV29-1 and TRBJ2-7, with 10 bases that match TRBD2. Germline V gene data show CDR1 as SQVTM and CDR2 as ANQGSEA. The CDR3 runs 14 residues. V was clipped by 4 bases and J by 2 bases; unmatched bases: 5. The CDR3 DNA is TGCAGCGTTGCCGTCGGGACTAGCGCCTACGAGCAGTACTTC. Its translation is CSVAVGTSAYEQYF.

V gene TRBV4-1 combines with J gene TRBJ1-1; D ambiguous. Germline V gene sequence: CDR1 MGHRA, CDR2 YSYEKL. This CDR3 has 12 amino acids. The ends were cut back, 6 bases at V and 1 base at J, with 6 bases in the middle. CDR3 sequence (DNA): TGCGCCAGCAGGCAAAAGAACACTGAAGCTTTCTTT. Translation: CASRQKNTEAFF.

The rearrangement uses TRBV2 and TRBJ2-1; 9 bases line up with TRBD1. This CDR3 spans 15 amino acids. CDR1 and CDR2 (germline): SNHLY, FYNNEI. Unmatched junction bases numbered 8, after V lost 7 bases and J lost 4 bases. The CDR3 region is CASTDPTGGYNEQFF. Written as DNA, the CDR3 is TGTGCCAGCACAGATCCGACAGGGGGATACAATGAGCAGTTCTTC.

The rearrangement uses TRBV14 and TRBJ1-2; D not resolved. This CDR3 has 13 amino acids. Trimming took off 5 bases at V and 4 bases at J, with 11 bases between the two ends. Per germline, CDR1 SGHDN and CDR2 FVKESK. CDR3 sequence reads: CASSFDTGYGYTF. The CDR3 nucleotides are TGTGCCAGCAGCTTTGATACCGGCTATGGCTACACCTTC.

The rearrangement joins TRBV4-1 to TRBJ2-3; D possibly corresponds to TRBD2 (6 bases). Trimming shortened V by 0 bases and J by 2 bases, and 9 bases separated the two germline ends. CDR1 MGHRA and CDR2 YSYEKL come from the germline V gene. This CDR3 has 15 residues. CDR3 protein: CASSQDQDYTDTQYF. The DNA of the CDR3 is TGCGCCAGCAGCCAAGATCAGGACTACACAGATACGCAGTATTTT.

The chain is built from TRBV29-1 and TRBJ2-1; D not resolved. The V gene lost 0 bases and the J gene lost 10 bases, with 16 bases spanning the gap. This CDR3 contains 14 residues. Germline V gene data show CDR1 as SQVTM and CDR2 as ANQGSEA. This CDR3 is CSVEDLGKQWEQFF. The CDR3 DNA reads as TGCAGCGTTGAAGATCTGGGGAAACAATGGGAGCAGTTCTTC.

The chain is built from TRBV7-2 and TRBJ2-1; maybe TRBD1 (5 bases). The CDR3 has 13 amino acids. The germline gives CDR1 SGHTA, CDR2 FQGNSA. V was pared by 6 bases and J by 4 bases, with 10 bases between. CDR3 sequence (DNA): TGTGCCAGCAGTACTCAGGGATACAATGAGCAGTTCTTC. Translation gives CASSTQGYNEQFF.

This clonotype was seen repeatedly, ten times or more. The V gene is TRBV2, the J gene TRBJ2-5; D remains unclear. The CDR3 loop spans 13 amino acids. Germline loops: CDR1 SNHLY, CDR2 FYNNEI. V gave up 2 bases and J gave up 5 bases, with 9 bases separating them. CDR3 nucleotides: TGTGCCAGCAGTGAACTGCTCGCGGAGACCCAGTACTTC. Encoded protein: CASSELLAETQYF.

This clonotype was seen a few times. The V gene is TRBV20-1, the J gene TRBJ2-1, with D perhaps matching TRBD1 (5 bases). This CDR3 has 12 amino acids. Germline V lookup: CDR1 DFQATT, CDR2 SNEGSKA (reference sequence). Between the trimmed V and J ends, which lost 5 bases and 7 bases, there was a span of 12 bases. The CDR3: CSAPRVGNEQFF. Here the CDR3 DNA reads TGCAGTGCTCCCAGGGTGGGTAATGAGCAGTTCTTC.

This clonotype appeared a few times. This chain joins TRBV7-9 and TRBJ1-4; D perhaps matches TRBD1 (6 bases). From germline, CDR1 is SEHNR and CDR2 FQNEAQ (reference sequence). V lost 1 base and J 0 bases, leaving 9 bases between the germline ends. The CDR3 spans 16 residues. The DNA of the CDR3 is TGTGCCAGCAGCTTAGTAACAGGGCCAACTAATGAAAAACTGTTTTTT. It specifies CASSLVTGPTNEKLFF.

A remark on this clonotype: One end of the junction varies from germline; a read error may be responsible. V gene TRBV6-4 combines with J gene TRBJ1-1; weak D call: TRBD1 (5 bases). This CDR3 comprises 14 residues. Germline-derived CDR1 and CDR2 are MRHNA and SNTAGT. The DNA of the CDR3 is TGTACCAGCAGGGAAAATTTAGGCAACACTGAAGCTTTCTTT. Translating gives CTSRENLGNTEAFF.

This clonotype appeared many times. V and J are TRBV5-1 and TRBJ1-2; 10 bases match TRBD1. J was trimmed by 4 bases and V by 4 bases; bases with no gene match: 4. Germline-derived CDR1 and CDR2 are SGHRS and YFSETQ. This CDR3 spans 14 amino acids. CDR3 protein: CASSLGQGGYGYTF. CDR3 DNA sequence: TGCGCCAGCAGCCTAGGACAGGGGGGCTATGGCTACACCTTC.

This clonotype was counted between two and nine times. The rearrangement uses TRBV18 and TRBJ2-1, with D tentatively TRBD1 (6 bases). Trimming shortened V by 0 bases and J by 0 bases, and 24 bases separated the two germline ends. CDR1 is KGHSH, CDR2 LQKENI, per germline. The CDR3 runs to 21 residues. In DNA, the CDR3 is TGTGCCAGCTCACCACCCCTCGACGATTGGGGGCGGAGGAGCTCCTACAATGAGCAGTTCTTC. This sequence encodes CASSPPLDDWGRRSSYNEQFF.

The chain is built from TRBV2 and TRBJ2-1, with TRBD2 matching 11 bases. CDR3 length equals 15 residues. Germline CDR1 SNHLY, CDR2 FYNNEI. Trimming removed 3 bases from V and 4 bases from J; junction bases left unmatched: 2. CDR3 region: CASSDTSGSYNEQFF. The CDR3 DNA reads TGTGCCAGCAGTGACACTAGCGGGAGTTACAATGAGCAGTTCTTC. Full variable domain (missing parts from reference TRBV2 and TRBJ2-1): EPEVTQTPSHQVTQMGQEVILRCVPISNHLYFYWYRQILGQKVEFLVSFYNNEISEKSEIFDDQFSVERPDGSNFTLKIRSTKLEDSAMYFCASSDTSGSYNEQFFGPGTRLTVL.

A few counts support this clonotype. V usage is TRBV7-9 and J usage is TRBJ1-1; D is undetermined. This CDR3 region has 15 residues. Germline CDR1 SEHNR, CDR2 FQNEAQ (reference sequence). Trimming stripped 3 bases from V and 6 bases from J, with 17 bases between. The CDR3 loop reads CASSLDRGAGSEAFF. The DNA for the CDR3 is TGTGCCAGCAGCTTGGATCGGGGAGCTGGTTCTGAAGCTTTCTTT.

V usage is TRBV6-2 or TRBV6-3 and J usage is TRBJ1-1; possibly TRBD1 for D (6 bases). Germline lookup yields CDR1 MNHEY and CDR2 SVGEGT. The CDR3 loop spans 13 amino acids. Trimming left V 2 bases short and J 3 bases short, with 7 bases between. CDR3 residues: CASSYQGYTEAFF. The CDR3 DNA reads as TGTGCCAGCAGTTACCAGGGGTACACTGAAGCTTTCTTT.

The chain has TRBV6-4 and TRBJ2-3; the D is unclear. This CDR3 has 13 amino acids. V was cut by 0 bases and J by 3 bases, with 4 bases left in between. Germline CDR1 is MRHNA and CDR2 is SNTAGT. The CDR3 sequence is CASSDSMTDTQYF. CDR3 in DNA: TGTGCCAGCAGTGACTCCATGACAGATACGCAGTATTTT.

This clonotype came up a few times. V is TRBV7-9 and J is TRBJ2-2; tentatively, D is TRBD1 or TRBD2 (5 bases each). The germline V gene has CDR1 SEHNR and CDR2 FQNEAQ (reference sequence). The CDR3 runs to 20 residues. V lost 2 bases and J lost 4, with 26 bases in between. The CDR3 nucleotides are TGTGCCAGCAGCTTACCGTCCGTCTCATCCGGGACGGCAGTCACCGGGGAGCTGTTTTTT. Residues: CASSLPSVSSGTAVTGELFF.

The table lists this clonotype with a few counts. This sequence joins TRBV7-2 and TRBJ2-3; maybe TRBD1 (6 bases). Trimming shortened V by 5 bases and J by 2 bases, and 11 bases separated the two germline ends. Germline CDR1 and CDR2: SGHTA and FQGNSA. The CDR3 has 14 amino acids. CDR3 bases: TGTGCCAGCAGCCTTTGGACAGCCACAGATACGCAGTATTTT. It yields the protein CASSLWTATDTQYF.